The clone carrying this T cell receptor (beta chain) showed up just once. Trimming pared 6 bases from V and 19 bases from J, leaving 25 bases between. Germline V gene sequence: CDR1 SGHTA, CDR2 FQGNSA. This CDR3 comprises 14 residues. This record belongs to a study of CD8+CD57+ T cells in acquired aplastic anemia. The template used for profiling TCR beta VDJ and CDR3 was genomic DNA. TCRdb called the reads again in MiXCR, with one record for every CDR3 protein. Of roughly 420,000 distinct CDR3 sequences in the sample, about 70% were seen once. The sequenced sample consisted of sorted CD4+, CD8+, or CD8+CD57+ T cells (not recorded which) from PBMCs. V and J are TRBV7-2 and TRBJ1-6; no reliable D call. The TCR comes from a human donor in good health, serving as a control. CDR3: CASSVVARNPDTHF. The CDR3 coding sequence is TGTGCCAGCAGTGTAGTAGCGCGGAATCCAGATACGCACTTT.